Sequencing of this T cell receptor beta chain was carried out in a study of patients and donors after allogeneic stem cell transplantation. TCRdb re-called the RT-PCR reads with MiXCR, one entry per CDR3 protein. The sample carries roughly 250,000 distinct CDR3 sequences, over 12% recorded once. CDR3 size: 18 residues. V shed 6 bases and J 4 bases; nucleotides not matched to a gene: 15. In germline, CDR1 is DFQATT, CDR2 SNEGSKA (reference sequence). The sequenced sample was blood, either unsorted or a sorted T cell fraction (not recorded which). The rearrangement uses TRBV20-1 and TRBJ2-3, with 14 bases that match TRBD2. The clonotype originates from a human donor who was either an allogeneic HSCT recipient or a stem cell or donor lymphocyte infusion donor (not recorded which). It is not recorded whose cells these are; they may come from a transplant donor. CDR3 sequence (DNA): TGCAGTGCCAGCGGGACTAGCGGGAGCCAACATGGGGCAGATACGCAGTATTTT. This sequence encodes CSASGTSGSQHGADTQYF.